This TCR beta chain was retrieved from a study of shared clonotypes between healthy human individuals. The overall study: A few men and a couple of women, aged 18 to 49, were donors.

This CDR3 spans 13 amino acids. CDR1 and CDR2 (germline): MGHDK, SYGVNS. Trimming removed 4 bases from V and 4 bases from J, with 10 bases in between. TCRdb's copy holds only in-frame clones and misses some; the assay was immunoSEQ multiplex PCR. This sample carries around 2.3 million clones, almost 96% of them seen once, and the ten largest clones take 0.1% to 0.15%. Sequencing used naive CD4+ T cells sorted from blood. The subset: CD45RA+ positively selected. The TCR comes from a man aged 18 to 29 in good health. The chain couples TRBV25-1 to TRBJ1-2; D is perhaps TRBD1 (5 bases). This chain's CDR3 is CASSGGSAYGYTF. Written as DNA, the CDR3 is TGTGCCAGCAGTGGGGGGTCGGCCTATGGCTACACCTTC.